This T cell receptor beta chain was captured in a study of control samples from healthy donors and cancer patients. TCRdb's table, derived via immunoSEQ multiplex PCR, lists solely in-frame clones and lacks some. The sample carries over 100,000 clones, 92% recorded once. In germline, CDR1 is MNHNY, CDR2 SVGAGI (reference sequence). This CDR3 has 13 residues. The ends were cut back, 2 bases at V and 4 bases at J, with 8 bases in the middle. Specimen: blood. The clonotype comes from a woman between 18 and 30 years old in good health. The chain employs TRBV6-6 and TRBJ2-5, with D unclear. The CDR3 bases are TGTGCCAGCAGTTACAAGGAGATAGAGACCCAGTACTTC. The encoded protein is CASSYKEIETQYF.